This is a list of T cell receptor beta chains from one sample in a study of T cell responses to AZD1222 COVID-19 vaccine. Using immunoSEQ multiplex PCR, the repertoire was profiled, and TCRdb retains in-frame clones only, with some absent. Among some 69,000 clones listed, roughly 80% were seen once. Sequenced here: peripheral blood, sampled 28 days after the second AZD1222 dose. All receptors derive from an adult who received the AZD1222 COVID-19 vaccine. Both conserved end residues are part of each CDR3. The D gene is left open where the match is weak. Clone size is not always given. Where it is, it says once, few, many or a class for expanded clones.

TRBJ1-1	.	.	TRBV19	TGTGCCAGTAGTATGTTGGGCAGGAACACTGAAGCTTTCTTT	CASSMLGRNTEAFF
TRBJ2-7	.	.	TRBV5-1	TGCGCCAGCAGCTTACAGGGCGTCTCCTACGAGCAGTACTTC	CASSLQGVSYEQYF
TRBJ1-1	.	.	TRBV12-5	TGTGCTAGTGGTCGTGACAGCCGGAACACTGAAGCTTTCTTT	CASGRDSRNTEAFF
TRBJ1-2	.	.	TRBV6-5	TGTGCCAGCGAGGGCAGCAACTATGGCTACACCTTC	CASEGSNYGYTF
TRBJ1-2	TRBD1	.	TRBV6-4	TGTGCCAGGTTCGGGTCGGACAGGGGGCGAGGATATGGCTACACCTTC	CARFGSDRGRGYGYTF
TRBJ1-2	.	.	TRBV10-3	TGTGCCACCCGACGGACAACTAACTATGGCTACACCTTC	CATRRTTNYGYTF
TRBJ1-1	.	.	TRBV12-5	TGTGCTAGTGGTTTGACAGGGTTGGCTGAAGCTTTCTTT	CASGLTGLAEAFF
TRBJ2-1	.	.	TRBV4-2	TGTGCCAGCAGCCAGTTACCGACGGTTAGCTCCTACAATGAGCAGTTCTTC	CASSQLPTVSSYNEQFF
TRBJ2-7	.	.	TRBV25-1	TGTGCCAGCAGGGCCGGACACAGCTACGAGCAGTACTTC	CASRAGHSYEQYF
TRBJ2-5	TRBD2	.	TRBV7-7	TGTGCTAGCGGGGAGGGACTAGCGGGGCTGGATGAGACCCAGTACTTC	CASGEGLAGLDETQYF
TRBJ1-1	.	.	TRBV18	TGTGCCAGCTCACCATTTGGGTCTCAGGGGAGAAGCACTGAAGCTTTCTTT	CASSPFGSQGRSTEAFF
TRBJ2-2	.	few	TRBV19	TGTGCCAGTAGTATTATTGGCACCGGGGAGCTGTTTTTT	CASSIIGTGELFF
TRBJ1-2	.	.	TRBV7-2	TGTGCCAGCAGCTTAGGGATCGTTAAGTTCAACTATGGCTACACCTTC	CASSLGIVKFNYGYTF
TRBJ1-1	TRBD1	once	TRBV29-1	TGCAGCGCCGGAACGACAGGGGAGGCTGAAGCTTTCTTT	CSAGTTGEAEAFF
TRBJ2-7	TRBD1	.	TRBV5-1	TGCGCCAGCAGCGGCGGGACAGGGGGCCTCGAGCAGTACTTC	CASSGGTGGLEQYF
TRBJ2-1	TRBD1	few	TRBV5-4	TGTGCCAGCAGCGTGGGGGGACAGGGGGGAGCCAATGAGCAGTTCTTC	CASSVGGQGGANEQFF
TRBJ1-1	TRBD1	.	TRBV9	TGTGCCAGCAGCTTAGGTGGGACAGCGAACACTGAAGCTTTCTTT	CASSLGGTANTEAFF
TRBJ2-1	.	few	TRBV7-9	TGTGCCAGCAGCTGGAACAATGAGCAGTTCTTC	CASSWNNEQFF
TRBJ1-1	.	.	TRBV6-4	TGTGCCAGCAGCCTTACTGGGAACACTGAAGCTTTCTTT	CASSLTGNTEAFF
TRBJ1-5	TRBD1	once	TRBV2	TGTGCCAGCAGTCTGGACAGGGGAGGCAATCAGCCCCAGCATTTT	CASSLDRGGNQPQHF
TRBJ2-3	.	.	TRBV30	TGTGCCTGGAGTTACCTGAACGGCTTTACAGATACGCAGTATTTT	CAWSYLNGFTDTQYF
TRBJ1-3	.	.	TRBV4-2	TGTGCCAGCAGCCAGGTGACAGATGGAAACACCATATATTTT	CASSQVTDGNTIYF
TRBJ1-1	.	.	TRBV7-3	TGTGCCAGCAGCTCCTCGACAGGGAACACTGAAGCTTTCTTT	CASSSSTGNTEAFF
TRBJ2-5	TRBD2	.	TRBV5-1	TGCGCCAGCAGCCCCGGACTAGCGAGGGGGGAGACCCAGTACTTC	CASSPGLARGETQYF
TRBJ1-2	TRBD1	.	TRBV12-5	TGTGCTAGTGGTTTAAGGGAGAGACAGGGGGATGGCTACACCTTC	CASGLRERQGDGYTF
TRBJ2-5	TRBD2	.	TRBV5-8	TGTGCCAGCAGCTTGTGGGGGGGTCGAGAGACCCAGTACTTC	CASSLWGGRETQYF
TRBJ1-2	.	.	TRBV18	TGTGCCAGCTCACCAGGGGAGCGAAAGGGGTATGGCTACACCTTC	CASSPGERKGYGYTF
TRBJ2-1	.	.	TRBV12-2	TGTGCAAGTCGCTTGTGCGGGAGGGCTGGTGAGCAGTTCTTC	CASRLCGRAGEQFF
TRBJ1-6	.	.	TRBV7-8	TGTGCCAGCAGATCGGGACACCCTAATTCACCCCTCCACTTT	CASRSGHPNSPLHF
TRBJ1-2	TRBD1	.	TRBV20-1	TGCAGTGCTAGAAGGGACAGGGAGTACACCTTC	CSARRDREYTF
TRBJ2-7	.	few	TRBV18	TGTGCCAGCTCACCAGGGTCAGGGACCTCCTACGAGCAGTACTTC	CASSPGSGTSYEQYF
TRBJ2-7	.	.	TRBV5-4	TGTGCCAGCAGCTTGGGCGCCGCGGAGGAGCAGTACTTC	CASSLGAAEEQYF
TRBJ2-5	.	.	TRBV11-2	TGTGCCAGCAGCTTATACGGCAGCCAAGAGACCCAGTACTTC	CASSLYGSQETQYF
TRBJ2-5	.	.	TRBV27	TGTGCCAGCAGATCGGGGAACCAAGAGACCCAGTACTTC	CASRSGNQETQYF
TRBJ1-1	.	once	TRBV18	TGTGCCAGCTCACCTCAGAAGAGTGGCACTGAAGCTTTCTTT	CASSPQKSGTEAFF
TRBJ1-1	TRBD1	.	TRBV5-3	TGTGCCAGAAGCTTGGTCGCCGACAGGGACACTGAAGCTTTCTTT	CARSLVADRDTEAFF
TRBJ1-2	.	.	TRBV2	TGTGCCAGCAGTGTTGAGACGGGGGGGAGAGGCTACACCTTC	CASSVETGGRGYTF
TRBJ1-1	.	.	TRBV30	TGTGCCTGGAGGAGGGGCAGGGACACTGAAGCTTTCTTT	CAWRRGRDTEAFF
TRBJ2-7	TRBD2	.	TRBV19	TGTGCCAGTAGTATGAATGACCCGGGAGGCTACGAGCAGTACTTC	CASSMNDPGGYEQYF
TRBJ1-1	TRBD1	.	TRBV29-1	TGCAGCGTTGACAGGGGGCGTTGGGTGACTGAAGCTTTCTTT	CSVDRGRWVTEAFF
TRBJ2-7	TRBD2	.	TRBV5-4	TGTGCCAGCAGCGTAGCGGGAGGTACCCCTCAGCAGTACTTC	CASSVAGGTPQQYF
TRBJ1-1	.	.	TRBV20-1	TGCAGTGCTAGTAGTGCATCGGACACTGAAGCTTTCTTT	CSASSASDTEAFF
TRBJ2-3	TRBD1	.	TRBV7-9	TGTGCCAGCAGCAACGACAGGGAAACAGATACGCAGTATTTT	CASSNDRETDTQYF